The text below deals with one T cell receptor beta chain. How the authors handled the data: Amplification of reference gene primers provided the estimated nucleated cell counts. Produced via immunoSEQ multiplex PCR; TCRdb's table is partial and in-frame only. The DNA gave D and trimming, while V, J and clone size come from that table. The table includes 200,000 or so clones, approximately 90% detected once. The sample originates from a study of blood T cell repertoires in COVID-19. Germline V gives CDR1 MNHEY, CDR2 SVGAGI. CDR3 length equals 15 residues. The ends lost 2 bases at V and 3 bases at J; junction bases unmatched: 4.

This clonotype was sampled from a man aged 60-69 years with COVID-19, enrolled during active disease. The sequencing sample was made of peripheral blood. The chain has TRBV6-5 and TRBJ1-3, with 7 bases fitting TRBD1. This CDR3 is CASSYTTGSGNTIYF. CDR3 nucleotide sequence: TGTGCCAGCAGTTACACGACAGGGAGTGGAAACACCATATATTTT.